This paragraph reports one TCR beta chain. Its antigen is unidentified. Profiled with immunoSEQ multiplex PCR; TCRdb holds only in-frame clones, not every one. The table lists tens of thousands of clones, 75% to 85% of them singletons. The J segment lost 4 bases and the V segment lost 7 bases, leaving 7 bases of the junction unmatched. This CDR3 is 16 amino acids long. The germline gives CDR1 LNHDA, CDR2 SQIVND (reference sequence). The time point: blood 2 weeks post-SBRT. Treatment specified: 15 Gy SBRT to primary tumor, nephrectomy 4 weeks later. The data are from a study of radiation and T cells in renal cell carcinoma. Across the study: Nephrectomy followed 15 Gy stereotactic body radiation by 4 weeks. Study findings and constraints: No pretreatment tumor biopsies were available for baseline clonotypes. From baseline, blood top tumor clonotypes peaked at 2 weeks post-radiation.

The sequence was collected from an older woman with renal cell carcinoma. The rearrangement joins TRBV19 to TRBJ2-2; 12 bases fit TRBD2. Here the sequenced sample was blood, taken from a patient whose treatment included radiotherapy and nephrectomy. The CDR3 DNA follows: TGTGCCAGTACTCGGACTAGCGGGGTGGTCACCGGGGAGCTGTTTTTT. Its protein product is CASTRTSGVVTGELFF.